This is a list of T cell receptor beta chains from one sample in a study of cytomegalovirus exposure and HLA in healthy donors. Data came from immunoSEQ multiplex PCR; TCRdb stores just in-frame clones and leaves some out. The table records some 85,000 clones, 76% of them present only once. Sequencing was done on a sample of PBMCs. These receptors were taken from a male donor in good health and CMV-seronegative. CDR3s include the opening cysteine and the closing phenylalanine or tryptophan. D genes are given only for firm matches. Size is omitted from some rows. Given values are once, few, many or a class for expanded clones.

NA NA TRBJ2-3 TRBV6-1 12 CASSQGSDTQYF TGTGCCAGCAGTCAGGGATCAGATACGCAGTATTTT
NA NA TRBJ1-1 TRBV5-1 14 CASSLSQGNTEAFF TGCGCCAGCAGCTTGAGTCAGGGGAACACTGAAGCTTTCTTT
TRBD2 NA TRBJ2-2 TRBV18 15 CASSLGLARTGELFF TGTGCCAGCTCACTAGGACTAGCGAGAACCGGGGAGCTGTTTTTT
NA NA TRBJ2-2 TRBV6-5 14 CASSNLPRGGELFF TGTGCCAGCAGTAACCTCCCTCGAGGGGGGGAGCTGTTTTTT
TRBD1 NA TRBJ2-7 TRBV19 14 CASGTGQLSYEQYF TGTGCCAGTGGAACGGGACAGCTGTCCTACGAGCAGTACTTC
NA NA TRBJ1-5 TRBV2 14 CASSGTVDNQPQHF TGTGCCAGCAGTGGCACGGTAGACAATCAGCCCCAGCATTTT
TRBD1 NA TRBJ2-7 TRBV27 13 CATSRLTGNEQYF TGTGCCACCAGCCGCTTGACAGGGAACGAGCAGTACTTC
TRBD1 NA TRBJ1-2 TRBV29-1 14 CSVANRGRIYGYTF TGCAGCGTCGCAAACAGGGGGCGAATCTATGGCTACACCTTC
NA NA TRBJ2-7 TRBV10-1 14 CASSESRWEYEQYF TGCGCCAGCAGTGAGTCGAGGTGGGAGTACGAGCAGTACTTC
NA NA TRBJ1-3 TRBV6-6 15 CASISRGYPGNTIYF TGTGCCAGCATTTCCCGAGGTTACCCTGGAAACACCATATATTTT
TRBD2 NA TRBJ2-7 TRBV7-2 14 CASSQTWTSGRGYF TGTGCCAGCAGCCAGACCTGGACTAGCGGGAGGGGGTACTTC
NA NA TRBJ1-2 TRBV28 11 CASSTGERYTF TGTGCCAGCAGCACAGGAGAACGCTACACCTTC
NA NA TRBJ2-7 TRBV6-5 15 CASSYLSGTLYEQYF TGTGCCAGCAGTTACCTTTCGGGAACTCTCTACGAGCAGTACTTC
TRBD1 few TRBJ2-2 TRBV6-4 15 CASSADRGHTGELFF TGTGCCAGCAGCGCCGACAGGGGGCACACCGGGGAGCTGTTTTTT
TRBD1 NA TRBJ2-7 TRBV6-5 13 CASSPQGTYEQYF TGTGCCAGCAGCCCACAGGGGACCTACGAGCAGTACTTC
TRBD1 NA TRBJ2-2 TRBV27 15 CASSFRDSSYGELFF TGTGCCAGCAGTTTCCGGGACAGTTCCTACGGGGAGCTGTTTTTT
NA NA TRBJ2-6 TRBV4-3 15 CASSLDSSGANVLTF TGCGCCAGCAGCCTTGACAGCTCTGGGGCCAACGTCCTGACTTTC
TRBD1 NA TRBJ1-1 TRBV9 15 CASSGRTGGNTEAFF TGTGCCAGCAGCGGAAGGACAGGCGGGAACACTGAAGCTTTCTTT
NA NA TRBJ1-4 TRBV6-5 15 CASSSSSGEGEKLFF TGTGCCAGCAGTTCCAGCTCGGGGGAGGGTGAAAAACTGTTTTTT
TRBD1 NA TRBJ1-5 TRBV15 16 CATSRDVTGGHQPQHF TGTGCCACCAGCAGAGATGTAACAGGGGGCCATCAGCCCCAGCATTTT